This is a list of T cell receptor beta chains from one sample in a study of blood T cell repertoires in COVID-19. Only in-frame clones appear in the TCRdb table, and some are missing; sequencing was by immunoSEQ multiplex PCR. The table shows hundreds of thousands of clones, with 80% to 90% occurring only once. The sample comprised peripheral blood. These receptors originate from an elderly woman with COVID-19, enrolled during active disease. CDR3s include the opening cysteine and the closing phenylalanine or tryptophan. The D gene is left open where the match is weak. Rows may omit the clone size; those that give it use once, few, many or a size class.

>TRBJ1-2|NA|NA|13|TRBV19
TGTGCCAGTAGGGACAGCGGAGAAGCTGGCTACACCTTC
CASRDSGEAGYTF
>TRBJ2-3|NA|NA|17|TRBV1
TGCACCAGCAGCTCAGATGTACGGGGGGCCACCACAGATACGCAGTATTTT
CTSSSDVRGATTDTQYF
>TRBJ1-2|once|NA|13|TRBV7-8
TGTGCCAGCAGCCCTGAGAGGGTCGACGGCTACACCTTC
CASSPERVDGYTF
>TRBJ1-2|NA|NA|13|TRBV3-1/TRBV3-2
TGTGCCAGCAGCCTCCAGGTAGACTATGGCTACACCTTC
CASSLQVDYGYTF
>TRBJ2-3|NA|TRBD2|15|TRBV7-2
TGTGCCAGCAGCTGGACTAGCGGGACTACAGATACGCAGTATTTT
CASSWTSGTTDTQYF
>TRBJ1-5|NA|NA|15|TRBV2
TGTGCCAGCAGTGATGTACAGCTAAGCAATCAGCCCCAGCATTTT
CASSDVQLSNQPQHF
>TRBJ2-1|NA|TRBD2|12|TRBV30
TGTGCCTGGAGGGGGACTAGCGGGGAGTGGTTCTTC
CAWRGTSGEWFF
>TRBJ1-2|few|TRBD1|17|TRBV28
TGTGCCAGCAGAACCCGGGACAGGGGGCGCGAGAACTATGGCTACACCTTC
CASRTRDRGRENYGYTF
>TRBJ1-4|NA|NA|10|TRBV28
TGTGCCACCTTCGGGGAAAAACTGTTTTTT
CATFGEKLFF
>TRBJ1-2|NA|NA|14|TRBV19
TGTGCCAGTAGTATAAGAGGACAGAACTATGGCTACACCTTC
CASSIRGQNYGYTF
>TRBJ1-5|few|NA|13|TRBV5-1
TGCGCCAGCAGCTTGACAGTGGATCAGCCCCAGCATTTT
CASSLTVDQPQHF
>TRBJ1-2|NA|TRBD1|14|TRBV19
TGTGCCAGTAGCCCGACAGGGGGTTTGTATGGCTACACCTTC
CASSPTGGLYGYTF
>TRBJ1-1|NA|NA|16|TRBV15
TGTGCCACCAGCAGAGGGCCCGGGTATGGGGCGGTTCAGGCTTTCTTT
CATSRGPGYGAVQAFF
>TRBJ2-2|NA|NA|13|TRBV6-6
TGTGCCAGCACAGGGAGGGGGAGCGGGGAGCTGTTTTTT
CASTGRGSGELFF
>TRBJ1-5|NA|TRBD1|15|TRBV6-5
TGTGCCAGCAGTATCTCGGACAGGGTGGTTCAGCCCCAGCATTTT
CASSISDRVVQPQHF
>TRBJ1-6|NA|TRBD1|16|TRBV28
TGTGCCAGCAGTTTGCCCAGGGGGCTGGTAGGTTCACCCCTCCACTTT
CASSLPRGLVGSPLHF
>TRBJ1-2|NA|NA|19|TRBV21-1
TGTGCCAGCAGCAACGGGAGGGTATCCGGTTGGGACAGGGAAAGTGGCTACACCTTC
CASSNGRVSGWDRESGYTF
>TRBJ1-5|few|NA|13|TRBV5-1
TGCGCCAGCAGTTTTGGGGCCGGGGGGCCCCAGCATTTT
CASSFGAGGPQHF
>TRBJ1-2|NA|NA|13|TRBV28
TGTGCCAGCAGAGGCCGGGTTGCCGGTGGCTACACCTTC
CASRGRVAGGYTF
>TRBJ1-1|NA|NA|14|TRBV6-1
TGTGCCAGCAGTTCCGGGGGGATGAACACTGAAGCTTTCTTT
CASSSGGMNTEAFF
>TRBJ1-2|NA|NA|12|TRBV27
TGTGCCAGCAGTTTCACAGGGAATGGCTACACCTTC
CASSFTGNGYTF
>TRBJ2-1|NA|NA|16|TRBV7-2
TGTGCCAGCAGCTTAGGAAGCGGTAGCTCCTACAATGAGCAGTTCTTC
CASSLGSGSSYNEQFF
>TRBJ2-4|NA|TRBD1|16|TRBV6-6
TGTGCCAGCAGCGCCTCAACCGGGACAGCCGGAAACATTCAGTACTTC
CASSASTGTAGNIQYF
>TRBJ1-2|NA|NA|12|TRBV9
TGTGCCAGCAGCGTAACGGACTATGGCTACACCTTC
CASSVTDYGYTF
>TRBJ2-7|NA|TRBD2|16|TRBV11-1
TGTGCCAGCAGCTTAGTAAGGGCTAGCGGCACCTACGAGCAGTACTTC
CASSLVRASGTYEQYF
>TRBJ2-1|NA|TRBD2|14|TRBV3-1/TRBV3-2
TGTGCCAGCAGCCAAGTGTTAATAGCGGGTCGTCCGTTCTTC
CASSQVLIAGRPFF
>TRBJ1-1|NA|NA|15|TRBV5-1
TGCGCCAGCAGCTTGGAGGGCGGGTCGAACACTGAAGCTTTCTTT
CASSLEGGSNTEAFF
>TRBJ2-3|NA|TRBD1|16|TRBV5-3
TGTGCCAGAAGCATGACAGGGTTTGGGAGCACAGATACGCAGTATTTT
CARSMTGFGSTDTQYF
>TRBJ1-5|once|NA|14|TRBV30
TGTGCCTGGAGCGAGGGCCCTACGGGACAGCCCCAGCATTTT
CAWSEGPTGQPQHF
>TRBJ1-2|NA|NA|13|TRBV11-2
TGTGCCAGCAGCTTAGCCCTACAGGGTGAATACACCTTC
CASSLALQGEYTF
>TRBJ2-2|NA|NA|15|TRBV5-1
TGCGCCAGCAGCTCGACTCGAATTAACACCGGGGAGCTGTTTTTT
CASSSTRINTGELFF
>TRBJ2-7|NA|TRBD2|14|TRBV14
TGTGCCAGCAGCCCACTAGCGGGAACCTACGAGCAGTACTTC
CASSPLAGTYEQYF
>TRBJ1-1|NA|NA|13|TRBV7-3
TGTGCCAGCAGCGCCGCGAAGTTCACTGAAGCTTTCTTT
CASSAAKFTEAFF
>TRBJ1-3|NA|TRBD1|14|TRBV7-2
TGTGCCAGCAGCACCAGGGGGCCCGGAAACACCATATATTTT
CASSTRGPGNTIYF
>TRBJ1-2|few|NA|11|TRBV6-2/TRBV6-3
TGTGCCAGCAGTTACTCGCAGGGCTACACCTTC
CASSYSQGYTF
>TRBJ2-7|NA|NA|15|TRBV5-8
TGTGCCAGCAGCTTTGGCGCGCGGGCGGTCGAGGAGCAGTACTTC
CASSFGARAVEEQYF
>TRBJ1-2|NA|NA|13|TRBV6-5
TGTGCCAGCGCAGACAGGTTTGACTATGGCTACACCTTC
CASADRFDYGYTF
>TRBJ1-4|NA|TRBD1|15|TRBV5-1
TGCGCCAGCAGCCGGAGACAGGGCGTTAATGAAAAACTGTTTTTT
CASSRRQGVNEKLFF
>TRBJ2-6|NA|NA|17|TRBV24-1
TGTACCACCAGTCAATCGGGGAACAGTGCGGGGGCCAACGTCCTGACTTTC
CTTSQSGNSAGANVLTF
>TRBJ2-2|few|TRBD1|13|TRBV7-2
TGTGCCAGCAGCCTCAGGGGGCCTGGGGAGCTGTTTTTT
CASSLRGPGELFF
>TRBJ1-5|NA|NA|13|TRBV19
TGTGCCAGTAGTATCGGCAGGAATCAGCCCCAGCATTTT
CASSIGRNQPQHF
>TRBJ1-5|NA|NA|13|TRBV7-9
TGTGCCAGCAGCCGGGATCCAAATCAGCCCCAGCATTTT
CASSRDPNQPQHF
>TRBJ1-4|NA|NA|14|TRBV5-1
TGCGCCAGCAGCTTGGTAGGTGACTATGAAAAACTGTTTTTT
CASSLVGDYEKLFF
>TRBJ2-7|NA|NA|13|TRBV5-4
TGTGCCAGCAGCGCGCAGGGAATCTACGAGCAGTACTTC
CASSAQGIYEQYF
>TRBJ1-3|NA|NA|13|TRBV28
TGTGCCAGCAAGACGACAGGTCGTAGCACCATATATTTT
CASKTTGRSTIYF
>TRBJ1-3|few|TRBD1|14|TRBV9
TGTGCCAGCAGCACCACAGGGGGAGGAAACACCATATATTTT
CASSTTGGGNTIYF
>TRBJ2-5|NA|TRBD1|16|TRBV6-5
TGTGCCAGCAGTTACGGGACAGGCAAATCCCAAGAGACCCAGTACTTC
CASSYGTGKSQETQYF
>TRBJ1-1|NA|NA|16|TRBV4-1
TGCGCCAGCAGCCAAAGACCAGAGAGGTCGAACACTGAAGCTTTCTTT
CASSQRPERSNTEAFF
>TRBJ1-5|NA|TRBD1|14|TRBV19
TGTGCCAGTAACGACAGGGGTAACGGACAGCCCCAGCATTTT
CASNDRGNGQPQHF
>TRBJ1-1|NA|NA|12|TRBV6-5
TGTGCCAGCAGCGATACAGGATTTCAAGCTTTCTTT
CASSDTGFQAFF
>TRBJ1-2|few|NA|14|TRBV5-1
TGCGCCAGCAACGATGACACGGCTAACTATGGCTACACCTTC
CASNDDTANYGYTF
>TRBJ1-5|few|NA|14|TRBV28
TGTGCCAGCAGTGGTGACAGGAGCAATCAGCCCCAGCATTTT
CASSGDRSNQPQHF
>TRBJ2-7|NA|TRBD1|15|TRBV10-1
TGCGCCAGCAGTGCGCCGGGACAGGGGGCGCGGGAGCAGTACTTC
CASSAPGQGAREQYF
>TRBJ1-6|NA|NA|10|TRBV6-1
TGTGCCAGCAGTGAATTCAGCCTCCACTTT
CASSEFSLHF
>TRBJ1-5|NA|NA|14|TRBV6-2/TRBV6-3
TGTGCCAGCAGTTATTCCAGGGGTAATCAGCCCCAGCATTTT
CASSYSRGNQPQHF
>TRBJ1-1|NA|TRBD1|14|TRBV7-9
TGTGCCAGCAGCTTTAGGACAGGGGACGGTGAAGCTTTCTTT
CASSFRTGDGEAFF
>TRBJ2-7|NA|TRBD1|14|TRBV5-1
TGCGCCAGCAGCCTAACAGGGGGCGGCGACGAGCAGTACTTC
CASSLTGGGDEQYF
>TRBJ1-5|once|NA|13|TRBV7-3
TGTGCCAGCAGCCTATACAGGAATCAGCCCCAGCATTTT
CASSLYRNQPQHF